A single sample gave rise to the 28 T cell receptor beta chains below, sequenced in a study of shared clonotypes between healthy human individuals. The table came from immunoSEQ multiplex PCR; TCRdb's copy has only in-frame clones and leaves some out. The data contain over 2 million clones, 85% to 95% of them singletons. Sequenced sample: naive CD4+ T cells sorted from blood. Specified subset: CD45RA+ positively selected. All receptors come from a man aged 18-30 years in good health.

The chain has TRBV11-2 and TRBJ1-2, with 8 bases fitting TRBD1. This CDR3 is built from 15 residues. J gave up 7 bases and V 1 base, and 8 bases lay outside the gene matches. Germline V gene data show CDR1 as SGHAT and CDR2 as FQNNGV. The CDR3 sequence is CASSLGQGRWGGYTF. The CDR3 DNA reads as TGTGCCAGCAGCTTAGGACAGGGGAGGTGGGGTGGCTACACCTTC.

V gene TRBV5-6 combines with J gene TRBJ2-1; 12 nucleotides agree with TRBD2. Germline V gene sequence: CDR1 SGHDT, CDR2 YYEEEE. This CDR3 has 14 amino acids. V lost 2 bases to trimming and J lost 7 bases; unmatched junction nucleotides: 1. DNA of the CDR3: TGTGCCAGCAGCTTCGGACTAGCGGGGAATGAGCAGTTCTTC. Encoded protein: CASSFGLAGNEQFF.

Concerning this clone itself: Different DNA sequences within this sample yield the same CDR3. This chain uses TRBV5-1 with TRBJ1-3; 9 bases line up with TRBD1. Germline V lookup: CDR1 SGHRS, CDR2 YFSETQ. Trimming removed 3 bases from V and 2 bases from J; junction bases left unmatched: 3. CDR3 length: 15 residues. The CDR3: CASSSGTGTGNTIYF. CDR3 in DNA: TGCGCCAGCAGCTCCGGGACAGGGACTGGAAACACCATATATTTT.

The V gene is TRBV30, the J gene TRBJ1-1; TRBD1 agrees at 7 bases. The germline V gene encodes CDR1 GTSNPN and CDR2 SVGIG (reference sequence). V was pared by 8 bases and J by 4 bases, with 7 bases of the junction left unmatched. There are 12 residues in the CDR3. CDR3 region: CATRQGGTEAFF. CDR3 sequence (DNA): TGTGCCACCCGACAGGGAGGCACTGAAGCTTTCTTT.

The V gene is TRBV2, the J gene TRBJ1-4; 8 nucleotides line up with TRBD1. The CDR3 totals 15 residues. The junction had 8 bases not matched to a gene; V was cut back by 6 bases and J by 5 bases. Germline assignment: CDR1 SNHLY and CDR2 FYNNEI. The CDR3 DNA sequence: TGTGCCAGCAGCCCTCACCGGGACAGGAATGAAAAACTGTTTTTT. It codes for CASSPHRDRNEKLFF.

The chain employs TRBV30 and TRBJ1-2; a possible D gene is TRBD1 (6 bases). This CDR3 comprises 13 residues. The germline gives CDR1 GTSNPN, CDR2 SVGIG (reference sequence). Trimming took off 0 bases at V and 6 bases at J, with 11 bases between the two ends. The CDR3 DNA follows: TGTGCCTGGAGTGTAAAAGGGGGTAATGGCTACACCTTC. This sequence encodes CAWSVKGGNGYTF.

The V and J genes are TRBV5-1 and TRBJ2-5, with 7 bases that match TRBD1. This CDR3 spans 16 amino acids. Germline values: CDR1 SGHRS, CDR2 YFSETQ. V dropped 4 bases and J dropped 1; count of bases not matched to a gene: 10. This CDR3 is CASSTRLRQGQETQYF. For the CDR3, the DNA is TGCGCCAGCAGCACGCGCCTTAGACAGGGCCAAGAGACCCAGTACTTC.

This clone was seen just once. The chain joins TRBV7-2 to TRBJ2-7, with D tentatively TRBD1 (5 bases). Germline-derived CDR1 and CDR2 are SGHTA and FQGNSA. The CDR3 is 12 residues long. V gave up 3 bases and J gave up 6 bases, with 9 bases separating them. CDR3 residues: CASSFAQGEQYF. CDR3 nucleotides: TGTGCCAGCAGCTTTGCCCAGGGCGAGCAGTACTTC.

The J gene is TRBJ2-2, the V gene TRBV7-6; D possibly corresponds to TRBD2 (6 bases). Deletions cut 5 bases from V and 6 bases from J, with 19 bases between. The CDR3 extends over 16 amino acids. CDR1 is SGHVS, CDR2 FNYEAQ, per germline. CDR3 DNA: TGTGCCAGCAGCCCTGGAGGGACCGCGGTCTCCGGGGAGCTGTTTTTT. It yields the protein CASSPGGTAVSGELFF. The full variable domain, its missing parts supplied by reference TRBV7-6 and TRBJ2-2, is GAGVSQSPRYKVTKRGQDVALRCDPISGHVSLYWYRQALGQGPEFLTYFNYEAQQDKSGLPNDRFSAERPEGSISTLTIQRTEQRDSAMYRCASSPGGTAVSGELFFGEGSRLTVL.

The V gene is TRBV30, the J gene TRBJ1-3, with a possible D match to TRBD1 (6 bases). The CDR3 is 14 residues long. The V end was cut by 4 bases, the J end by 2 bases, with 12 bases between. The germline CDR1 and CDR2 sequences are GTSNPN and SVGIG (reference sequence). The CDR3 spells CAWTDWTAGNTIYF. CDR3 nucleotides: TGTGCCTGGACCGATTGGACAGCTGGAAACACCATATATTTT.

The chain joins TRBV19 to TRBJ2-7; D call uncertain. The germline V gene encodes CDR1 LNHDA and CDR2 SQIVND (reference sequence). This CDR3 is 14 amino acids long. Trimming took 5 bases from V and 1 from J, leaving 12 bases between them. The CDR3 reads CASSPSHGSYEQYF. CDR3 nucleotides: TGTGCCAGTAGTCCTTCCCACGGGTCCTACGAGCAGTACTTC.

On this clone itself: Other DNA sequences in the same sample also yield this CDR3. The chain links TRBV6-5 to TRBJ2-3; no clear D gene. The germline V gene encodes CDR1 MNHEY and CDR2 SVGAGI. This CDR3 comprises 10 residues. V was pared by 8 bases and J by 6 bases, with 6 bases between. CDR3 in amino acids: CASGRDTQYF. The CDR3 bases are TGTGCCAGCGGTAGGGATACGCAGTATTTT.

This clone has just a few counts. The V and J genes are TRBV5-1 and TRBJ1-6; no reliable D call. V dropped 2 bases and J dropped 0 bases, with 12 bases sitting between them. Germline CDR1 and CDR2: SGHRS and YFSETQ. There are 17 residues in the CDR3. The CDR3 coding sequence is TGCGCCAGCAGCTTAAACCGCAGACCCTCCTATAATTCACCCCTCCACTTT. Residues: CASSLNRRPSYNSPLHF.

CDR3 bases: TGTGCCAGCAGCGCCGCTCGGGGCACAGATACGCAGTATTTT. It encodes CASSAARGTDTQYF. The V gene is TRBV18, the J gene TRBJ2-3; no reliable D call. Looked up from germline, CDR1 is KGHSH and CDR2 is LQKENI. V dropped 8 bases and J dropped 1 base, with 13 bases sitting between them. This CDR3 contains 14 residues.

The CDR3 coding sequence is TGTGCCAGCAGCTTAGGGGAGGCTACTTATCCTAACTATGGCTACACCTTC. This sequence encodes CASSLGEATYPNYGYTF. J is TRBJ1-2 and V is TRBV5-4; D may be TRBD1 (5 bases). Germline loops: CDR1 SGHNT, CDR2 YYREEE (reference sequence). V was trimmed by 2 bases and J by 0 bases, leaving 17 bases between them. The CDR3 length is 17 residues.

This clone was counted once. The chain has TRBV5-4 and TRBJ2-3; D gene unclear. The ends were cut back, 3 bases at V and 1 base at J, with 12 bases in the middle. In germline, CDR1 is SGHNT, CDR2 YYREEE (reference sequence). The CDR3 sequence is 15 residues long. CDR3 loop: CASSWTGYGTDTQYF. The DNA of the CDR3 is TGTGCCAGCAGCTGGACCGGATATGGCACAGATACGCAGTATTTT. Full variable domain (missing parts from reference TRBV5-4 and TRBJ2-3): ETGVTQSPTHLIKTRGQQVTLRCSSQSGHNTVSWYQQALGQGPQFIFQYYREEENGRGNFPPRFSGLQFPNYSSELNVNALELDDSALYLCASSWTGYGTDTQYFGPGTRLTVL.

The chain links TRBV18 to TRBJ2-6; D is ambiguous. The CDR3 runs to 17 residues. The V end was cut by 1 base, the J end by 2 bases, with 12 bases between. From germline, CDR1 is KGHSH and CDR2 LQKENI. The CDR3 DNA sequence: TGTGCCAGCTCACCACAGGGATTGTTCCCTGGGGCCAACGTCCTGACTTTC. The encoded protein is CASSPQGLFPGANVLTF.

The chain combines TRBV11-3 with TRBJ2-1; 8 bases agree with TRBD2. Trimming took 1 base from V and 7 from J; bases not matched to a gene: 6. CDR1 and CDR2 from the germline V gene are SGHNT and YENEEA. The CDR3 runs to 15 residues. CDR3 loop: CASSLAGGPSNEQFF. DNA of the CDR3: TGTGCCAGCAGCTTAGCGGGAGGGCCCTCGAATGAGCAGTTCTTC.

The CDR3 protein is CAISEGTGTYEQYF. CDR3 DNA: TGTGCCATCAGTGAGGGGACAGGCACCTACGAGCAGTACTTC. The gene calls are TRBV10-3 and TRBJ2-7, with 8 bases lining up with TRBD1. The V and J ends lost 2 bases and 2 bases, in that order; junction bases with no gene match: 2. Germline lookup yields CDR1 ENHRY and CDR2 SYGVKD. The CDR3 totals 14 residues.

Notes on this clone: Possible read error: a much larger clone is one base away. This chain connects TRBV2 to TRBJ2-3, with 12 positions matching TRBD2. The germline CDR1 and CDR2 sequences are SNHLY and FYNNEI. The CDR3 extends over 15 amino acids. After removal of 6 bases from V and 2 bases from J, the junction contained 3 bases not matched to a gene. The CDR3 region is CASSPSGGATDTQYF. The CDR3 nucleotides read TGTGCCAGCAGCCCTAGCGGGGGGGCCACAGATACGCAGTATTTT.

The chain couples TRBV10-3 to TRBJ1-5; tentatively, D is TRBD1 (6 bases). Trimming took off 2 bases at V and 4 bases at J, with 12 bases between the two ends. Germline V CDR1 and CDR2: ENHRY, SYGVKD. CDR3 size: 15 residues. The CDR3 nucleotides read TGTGCCATCAGTGAGGAGACAGGCCCTAATCAGCCCCAGCATTTT. This sequence encodes CAISEETGPNQPQHF.

Comment on this clone: This sample also contains other DNA sequences that code for the same CDR3. V usage is TRBV10-3 and J usage is TRBJ2-1; 9 bases map to TRBD2. The CDR3 length is 15 residues. J was trimmed by 3 bases and V by 0 bases; bases with no gene match: 0. The germline V gene has CDR1 ENHRY and CDR2 SYGVKD. In DNA form, the CDR3 reads TGTGCCATCAGTGAGTCGCGGGGGGGCTACAATGAGCAGTTCTTC. It codes for CAISESRGGYNEQFF.

The gene calls are TRBV30 and TRBJ1-5; the D gene is possibly TRBD1 (5 bases). Germline CDR1 GTSNPN, CDR2 SVGIG (reference sequence). The V gene lost 4 bases and the J gene lost 9 bases, with 10 bases spanning the gap. The CDR3 loop spans 11 amino acids. In nucleotides, the CDR3 is TGTGCCTGGACTCGCGGGGGGCCCCAGCATTTT. Residues: CAWTRGGPQHF. The whole variable domain, remainder taken from reference TRBV30 and TRBJ1-5, is SQTIHQWPATLVQPVGSPLSLECTVEGTSNPNLYWYRQAAGRGLQLLFYSVGIGQISSEVPQNLSASRPQDRQFILSSKKLLLSDSGFYLCAWTRGGPQHFGDGTRLSIL.

Remarks on this clone: Other DNA sequences in this sample translate to the same CDR3. The chain is built from TRBV27 and TRBJ2-1; 12 nucleotides line up with TRBD2. Germline CDR1 MNHEY, CDR2 SMNVEV (reference sequence). With V trimmed by 4 bases and J by 4 bases, 2 bases remained unmatched. This CDR3 has 15 residues. The CDR3 sequence: CASSSGLAGYNEQFF. CDR3 bases: TGTGCCAGCAGTTCGGGACTAGCGGGTTACAATGAGCAGTTCTTC.

This chain joins TRBV2 and TRBJ1-5, with D tentatively TRBD1 (6 bases). Looked up from germline, CDR1 is SNHLY and CDR2 is FYNNEI. The germline V and J ends were trimmed by 4 bases and 2 bases, with 12 bases remaining between them. The CDR3 totals 15 residues. The CDR3 DNA follows: TGTGCCAGCAGTGGCAGGGGTGTGGGCAATCAGCCCCAGCATTTT. It specifies CASSGRGVGNQPQHF.

CDR3 protein: CASSLRDGKQYF. CDR3 coding DNA: TGTGCCAGCAGTCTCAGGGATGGCAAGCAGTACTTC. This rearrangement joins TRBV28 to TRBJ2-7, with a weak D call TRBD1 (5 bases). This CDR3 has 12 amino acids. Trimming removed 5 bases at V and 8 bases at J, with 13 bases between. Germline loops: CDR1 MDHEN, CDR2 SYDVKM.

This rearrangement joins TRBV6-6 to TRBJ1-3; 11 bases align to TRBD1. With V trimmed by 6 bases and J by 0 bases, 4 bases remained unmatched. The CDR3 sequence is 16 residues long. Germline CDR1 MNHNY, CDR2 SVGAGI (reference sequence). The CDR3 DNA follows: TGTGCCAGCAGGGGGACAGGGGGTAGCTCTGGAAACACCATATATTTT. It specifies CASRGTGGSSGNTIYF.

The rearrangement joins TRBV29-1 to TRBJ2-3, with 7 bases aligning to TRBD1. This CDR3 has 13 residues. The V gene's germline CDR1 is SQVTM and CDR2 ANQGSEA. Trimming took 6 bases from V and 1 from J; bases not matched to a gene: 4. CDR3 in DNA: TGCAGCGTCGGAGACAGGGGCACAGATACGCAGTATTTT. Its translation is CSVGDRGTDTQYF.